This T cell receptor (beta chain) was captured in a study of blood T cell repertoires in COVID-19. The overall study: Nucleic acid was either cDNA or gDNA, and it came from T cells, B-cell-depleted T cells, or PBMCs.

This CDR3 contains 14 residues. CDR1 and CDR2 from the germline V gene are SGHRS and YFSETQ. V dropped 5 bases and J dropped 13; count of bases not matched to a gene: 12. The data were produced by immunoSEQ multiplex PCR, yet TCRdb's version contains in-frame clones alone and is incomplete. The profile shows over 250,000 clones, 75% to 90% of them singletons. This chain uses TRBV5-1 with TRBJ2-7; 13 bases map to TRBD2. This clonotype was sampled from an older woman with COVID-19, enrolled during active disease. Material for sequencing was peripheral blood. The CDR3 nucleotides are TGCGCCAGCAGTTACGGGACTAGCGGGAATTTGCGCTACTTC. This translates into CASSYGTSGNLRYF.